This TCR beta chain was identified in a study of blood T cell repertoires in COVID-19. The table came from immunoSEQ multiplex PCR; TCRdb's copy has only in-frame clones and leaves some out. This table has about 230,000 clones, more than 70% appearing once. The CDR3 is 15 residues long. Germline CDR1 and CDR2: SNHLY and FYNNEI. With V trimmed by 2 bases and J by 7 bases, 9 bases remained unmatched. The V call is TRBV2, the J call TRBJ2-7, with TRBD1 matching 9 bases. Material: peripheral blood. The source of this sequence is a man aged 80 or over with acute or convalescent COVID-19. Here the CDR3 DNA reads TGTGCCAGCAGTGAAATGGGACAGGGTCGTCAGGAGCAGTACTTC. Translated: CASSEMGQGRQEQYF.